This T cell receptor beta chain emerged from a study of T cells in localized non-small cell lung cancer. Study findings and constraints: Uninvolved neighboring lung showed the greatest T cell clonality, exceeding tumor.

Turning to this clone: Antigen: not known.

Trimming at V came to 1 base and at J to 0 bases, leaving 7 bases not matched to a gene. Germline CDR1 reads MDHEN; CDR2 reads SYDVKM. The CDR3 runs 17 residues. Repertoires were generated with immunoSEQ multiplex PCR, while TCRdb's copy carries only in-frame clones and drops some. The table shows about 72,000 clones, with around 84% occurring only once. This receptor was identified in a female donor over 55 with stage I lung adenocarcinoma. The rearrangement links TRBV28 to TRBJ2-7; 9 bases line up with TRBD2. This specimen was peripheral blood, taken before any cancer treatment. As DNA, the CDR3 is TGTGCCAGCAGTTTATACACTAGCGGGCAGAGCTCCTACGAGCAGTACTTC. Amino acid sequence: CASSLYTSGQSSYEQYF. Full variable domain (missing parts from reference TRBV28 and TRBJ2-7): DVKVTQSSRYLVKRTGEKVFLECVQDMDHENMFWYRQDPGLGLRLIYFSYDVKMKEKGDIPEGYSVSREKKERFSLILESASTNQTSMYLCASSLYTSGQSSYEQYFGPGTRLTVT.